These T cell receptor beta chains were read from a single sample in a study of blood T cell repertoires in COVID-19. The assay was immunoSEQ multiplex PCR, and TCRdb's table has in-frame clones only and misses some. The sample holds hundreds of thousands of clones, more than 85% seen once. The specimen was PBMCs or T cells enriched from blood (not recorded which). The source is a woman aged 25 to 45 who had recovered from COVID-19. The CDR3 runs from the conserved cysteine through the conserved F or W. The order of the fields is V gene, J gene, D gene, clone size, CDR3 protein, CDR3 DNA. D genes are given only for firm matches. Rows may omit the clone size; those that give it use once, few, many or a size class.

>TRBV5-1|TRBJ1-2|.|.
CASSLAPGSGGYTF
TGCGCCAGCAGCTTGGCCCCAGGGTCTGGTGGCTACACCTTC
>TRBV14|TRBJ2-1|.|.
CASSQRRGSSYNEQFF
TGTGCCAGCAGCCAACGTAGGGGGTCCTCCTACAATGAGCAGTTCTTC
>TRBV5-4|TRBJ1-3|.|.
CASSSRRQENPGNTIYF
TGTGCCAGCAGCTCCCGGCGACAGGAGAATCCTGGAAACACCATATATTTT
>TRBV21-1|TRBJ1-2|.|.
CASSKARTDGYTF
TGTGCCAGCAGCAAAGCAAGGACAGATGGCTACACCTTC
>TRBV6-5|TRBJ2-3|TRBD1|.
CASSFGTGAPDTQYF
TGTGCCAGCAGTTTCGGGACAGGGGCCCCAGATACGCAGTATTTT
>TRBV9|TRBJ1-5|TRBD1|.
CASSAEGQGNQPQHF
TGTGCCAGCAGCGCAGAGGGACAGGGGAATCAGCCCCAGCATTTT
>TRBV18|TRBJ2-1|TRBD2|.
CASSPTGLAGNEQFF
TGTGCCAGCTCACCGACGGGACTAGCGGGCAATGAGCAGTTCTTC
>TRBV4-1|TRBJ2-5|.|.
CASSQGSRGGETQYF
TGCGCCAGCAGCCAAGGCTCCCGGGGTGGGGAGACCCAGTACTTC
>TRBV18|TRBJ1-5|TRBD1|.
CASSPGTGGGSGNQPQHF
TGTGCCAGCTCCCCCGGGACAGGGGGCGGTTCGGGCAATCAGCCCCAGCATTTT
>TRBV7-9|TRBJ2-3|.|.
CASSPELGGTQYF
TGTGCCAGCAGCCCAGAGTTAGGGGGTACGCAGTATTTT
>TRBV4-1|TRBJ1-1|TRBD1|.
CASSQDRGGSYMNTEAFF
TGCGCCAGCAGCCAAGATCGAGGGGGCAGCTACATGAACACTGAAGCTTTCTTT
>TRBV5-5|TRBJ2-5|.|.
CASSFPDIQETQYF
TGTGCCAGCAGCTTCCCGGACATCCAAGAGACCCAGTACTTC
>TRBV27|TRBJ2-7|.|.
CASSLSAGPGWTYEQYF
TGTGCCAGCAGTTTATCGGCAGGCCCCGGCTGGACCTACGAGCAGTACTTC
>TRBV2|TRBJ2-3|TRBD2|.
CASSGEASGGADTQYF
TGTGCCAGCAGTGGAGAGGCTAGCGGGGGGGCTGATACGCAGTATTTT
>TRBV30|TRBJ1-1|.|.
CAWTRAALATEAFF
TGTGCCTGGACGAGGGCAGCGTTGGCTACTGAAGCTTTCTTT
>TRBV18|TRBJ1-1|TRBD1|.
CASHTGQASTEAFF
TGTGCCAGCCACACGGGACAGGCCTCCACTGAAGCTTTCTTT
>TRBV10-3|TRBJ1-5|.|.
CAISESGRVKDQPQHF
TGTGCCATCAGTGAGTCCGGCAGGGTGAAGGATCAGCCCCAGCATTTT
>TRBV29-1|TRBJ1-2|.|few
CSVEDRGRGYTF
TGCAGCGTTGAAGACCGGGGTAGAGGCTACACCTTC
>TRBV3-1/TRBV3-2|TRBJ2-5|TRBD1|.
CASSRDRGETQYF
TGTGCCAGCAGCCGGGACAGGGGAGAGACCCAGTACTTC
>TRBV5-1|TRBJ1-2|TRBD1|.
CASSPQGPGQGAVYGYTF
TGCGCCAGCAGCCCTCAAGGACCGGGACAGGGGGCAGTCTATGGCTACACCTTC
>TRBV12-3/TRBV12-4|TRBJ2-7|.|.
CASSFTGSYEQYF
TGTGCCAGCAGTTTTACAGGGTCGTACGAGCAGTACTTC
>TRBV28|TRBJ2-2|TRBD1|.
CASSLLTGLTGARNTGELFF
TGTGCCAGCAGTTTACTTACCGGGCTCACAGGGGCCAGGAACACCGGGGAGCTGTTTTTT
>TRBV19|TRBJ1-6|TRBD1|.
CASRGTGRNSPLHF
TGTGCCAGTAGGGGGACAGGGAGGAATTCACCCCTCCACTTT
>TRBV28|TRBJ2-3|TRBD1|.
CASKKPGQGARRTDTQYF
TGTGCCAGCAAAAAGCCGGGACAGGGGGCGCGGAGGACAGATACGCAGTATTTT
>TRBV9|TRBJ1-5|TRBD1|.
CASSVGDRGRPQHF
TGTGCCAGCAGCGTAGGGGACAGGGGGCGGCCCCAGCATTTT
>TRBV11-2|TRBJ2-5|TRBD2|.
CASSQGTSGGGQTQYF
TGTGCCAGCAGCCAAGGGACTAGCGGGGGGGGTCAGACCCAGTACTTC
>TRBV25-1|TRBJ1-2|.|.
CASSVLTGNYGYTF
TGTGCCAGCAGTGTCCTCACAGGGAACTATGGCTACACCTTC
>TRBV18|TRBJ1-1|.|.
CASSPSLGGNTEAFF
TGTGCCAGCTCACCATCTTTGGGGGGGAACACTGAAGCTTTCTTT